Following are 32 T cell receptor beta chains from one sample sequenced in a study of blood T cell repertoires in COVID-19. TCRdb keeps only in-frame clones here, not all; method: immunoSEQ multiplex PCR. The table has more than 90,000 clones, 72% seen once. The specimen was peripheral blood. The receptors here all came from a woman aged 60-70 years in a cohort sampled during active or convalescent COVID-19.

This clone was detected once. The gene calls are TRBV11-2 and TRBJ2-5; tentatively, D is TRBD2 (6 bases). CDR3 length: 15 residues. With 5 bases removed from V and 1 base from J, the gap between germline ends came to 14 bases. Germline V gene sequence: CDR1 SGHAT, CDR2 FQNNGV. The chain's CDR3 is CASSQGLGGQETQYF. The CDR3 coding sequence is TGTGCCAGCAGCCAGGGACTGGGTGGCCAAGAGACCCAGTACTTC.

The chain recombines TRBV9 with TRBJ1-2, with 7 bases that match TRBD1. The CDR3 spans 13 residues. Germline values: CDR1 SGDLS, CDR2 YYNGEE. The J segment lost 5 bases and the V segment lost 0 bases, leaving 1 base of the junction unmatched. The CDR3 here is CASSVAGGYGYTF. In nucleotides, the CDR3 is TGTGCCAGCAGCGTAGCAGGGGGGTATGGCTACACCTTC.

The rearrangement joins TRBV5-1 to TRBJ2-1; D may be TRBD1 (5 bases). Trimming cost V 0 bases and J 9 bases, with 13 bases left between them. The CDR3 is 14 residues long. Looked up from germline, CDR1 is SGHRS and CDR2 is YFSETQ. As DNA, the CDR3 is TGCGCCAGCAGCTTGGGTGGGGCTTTAGGTGAGCAGTTCTTC. It is translated as CASSLGGALGEQFF.

This chain links TRBV6-2 or TRBV6-3 with TRBJ2-2; 8 bases map to TRBD1. Unmatched junction bases numbered 12, after V lost 2 bases and J lost 7 bases. This CDR3 contains 17 residues. Germline CDR1 is MNHEY and CDR2 is SVGEGT. CDR3 region: CASSYGPGRGQNGELFF. CDR3 DNA sequence: TGTGCCAGCAGTTACGGTCCCGGCAGGGGGCAGAACGGGGAGCTGTTTTTT.

The chain joins TRBV7-6 to TRBJ2-1; 8 nucleotides agree with TRBD1. Looked up from germline, CDR1 is SGHVS and CDR2 is FNYEAQ. The CDR3 is 18 residues long. The V gene end was trimmed by 3 bases and the J gene end by 3 bases; junction bases not matched to a gene: 13. The CDR3 nucleotides are TGTGCCAGCAGCTTCGGACAGGGAGGCCAATGGTTCTACAATGAGCAGTTCTTC. Its protein product is CASSFGQGGQWFYNEQFF.

V is TRBV12-3 or TRBV12-4 and J is TRBJ1-2; maybe TRBD1 (5 bases). This CDR3 comprises 12 residues. Trimming pared 6 bases from V and 7 bases from J, leaving 12 bases between. The CDR3, as DNA: TGTGCCAGCAGCCATAGGGGAGGTGGCTACACCTTC. Residues: CASSHRGGGYTF.

V is TRBV10-3 and J is TRBJ2-7; the D gene is possibly TRBD1 (5 bases). Germline-derived CDR1 and CDR2 are ENHRY and SYGVKD. Between the trimmed V and J ends, which lost 0 bases and 5 bases, there was a span of 14 bases. This CDR3 contains 15 residues. This chain's CDR3 is CAISESIGRAHEQYF. The CDR3 DNA reads TGTGCCATCAGTGAGTCGATAGGCAGGGCCCACGAGCAGTACTTC.

This clone was seen only a few times. The gene calls are TRBV11-2 and TRBJ2-5, with 9 bases aligning to TRBD2. Looked up from germline, CDR1 is SGHAT and CDR2 is FQNNGV. The CDR3 runs to 16 residues. V lost 3 bases and J lost 2; bases outside the gene matches: 7. The CDR3 reads CASSFSAGGSQETQYF. In DNA, the CDR3 is TGTGCCAGCAGCTTTTCAGCGGGGGGCTCTCAAGAGACCCAGTACTTC.

The rearrangement links TRBV4-1 to TRBJ2-5; 7 bases are shared with TRBD2. Trimming at V came to 4 bases and at J to 5 bases, leaving 7 bases not matched to a gene. Germline lookup yields CDR1 MGHRA and CDR2 YSYEKL. The CDR3 consists of 14 residues. CDR3 nucleotide sequence: TGCGCCAGCAGCCTCGTTGGGGGGGTCGAGACCCAGTACTTC. Translation gives CASSLVGGVETQYF.

J is TRBJ2-5 and V is TRBV25-1; 9 bases map to TRBD1. The CDR3 is 14 amino acids. The germline V gene encodes CDR1 MGHDK and CDR2 SYGVNS. Trimming at V came to 6 bases and at J to 5 bases, leaving 7 bases not matched to a gene. The CDR3 DNA sequence: TGTGCCAGCAGGCGGACAGGGGAGGGGGAGACCCAGTACTTC. Amino acids: CASRRTGEGETQYF.

This clone showed up many times. V gene TRBV6-5 combines with J gene TRBJ1-5; a weak D match, TRBD1 (5 bases). The length of the CDR3 is 12 residues. Trimming stripped 1 base from V and 10 bases from J, with 8 bases between. Germline values: CDR1 MNHEY, CDR2 SVGAGI. The CDR3 DNA sequence: TGTGCCAGCAGTTACTTCGGGGGACCCCAGCATTTT. Its protein product is CASSYFGGPQHF.

The chain carries TRBV2 and TRBJ1-1, with a weak D call TRBD1 (5 bases). V lost 4 bases and J lost 4, with 13 bases in between. Germline loops: CDR1 SNHLY, CDR2 FYNNEI. CDR3 length: 14 amino acids. Here the CDR3 reads CASSVLGGFTEAFF. DNA of the CDR3: TGTGCCAGCAGTGTGTTGGGGGGTTTCACTGAAGCTTTCTTT.

The V and J genes are TRBV24-1 and TRBJ2-2, with 8 bases matching TRBD1. CDR1 is KGHDR, CDR2 SFDVKD, per germline. Trimming took 4 bases from V and 8 from J; bases not matched to a gene: 11. The CDR3 loop spans 16 amino acids. The CDR3 protein is CATSDPRTGIAGELFF. The CDR3 DNA follows: TGTGCCACCAGTGACCCTCGGACAGGGATAGCTGGGGAGCTGTTTTTT.

The chain carries TRBV4-3 and TRBJ2-7, with TRBD2 identical over 7 bases. The length of the CDR3 is 16 residues. Germline assignment: CDR1 LGHNA and CDR2 YSLEER. V trimming: 1 base; J trimming: 0 bases; junction bases outside the gene matches: 6. The CDR3 DNA is TGCGCCAGCAGCCAAGTATCATCGGGGGGCTCCTACGAGCAGTACTTC. Translating it yields CASSQVSSGGSYEQYF.

This chain connects TRBV6-6 to TRBJ2-7; 7 bases are shared with TRBD2. The CDR3 sequence is 15 residues long. V was clipped by 3 bases and J by 3 bases; unmatched bases: 8. Looked up from germline, CDR1 is MNHNY and CDR2 is SVGAGI (reference sequence). CDR3 DNA sequence: TGTGCCAGCAGTTATGCTACGGGGGGATACTACGAGCAGTACTTC. Encoded protein: CASSYATGGYYEQYF.

This clone was seen more than once but under ten times. The chain recombines TRBV5-6 with TRBJ1-5; D not certain. CDR3 length: 15 amino acids. The V end lost 4 bases, the J end lost 2 bases, and 13 bases lay between the germline ends. Germline loops: CDR1 SGHDT, CDR2 YYEEEE. CDR3 sequence (DNA): TGTGCCAGCAGCCGCGGGGAAATTGGCAATCAGCCCCAGCATTTT. This gives the protein CASSRGEIGNQPQHF.

The CDR3 DNA sequence: TGTGCCAGCAGCCGGGACAGGGGGAACACTGAAGCTTTCTTT. Its translation: CASSRDRGNTEAFF. The chain combines TRBV7-2 with TRBJ1-1, with 10 bases fitting TRBD1. The CDR3 is 14 amino acids. Germline lookup yields CDR1 SGHTA and CDR2 FQGNSA. Trimming took 5 bases from V and 1 from J; bases not matched to a gene: 1. Drawing the rest from reference TRBV7-2 and TRBJ1-1, the complete variable domain is GAGVSQSPSNKVTEKGKDVELRCDPISGHTALYWYRQSLGQGLEFLIYFQGNSAPDKSGLPSDRFSAERTGGSVSTLTIQRTQQEDSAVYLCASSRDRGNTEAFFGQGTRLTVV.

V gene TRBV5-1 combines with J gene TRBJ1-2, with a possible D match to TRBD1 (6 bases). The CDR3 covers 14 residues. The V end was cut by 1 base, the J end by 4 bases, with 11 bases between. CDR1 and CDR2 (germline): SGHRS, YFSETQ. CDR3 amino acids: CASSLTPGVYGYTF. CDR3 sequence (DNA): TGCGCCAGCAGCTTGACTCCAGGGGTCTATGGCTACACCTTC.

The chain recombines TRBV5-6 with TRBJ2-7; 12 nucleotides align to TRBD1. The germline V gene encodes CDR1 SGHDT and CDR2 YYEEEE. There are 16 residues in the CDR3. After removal of 0 bases from V and 4 bases from J, the junction contained 5 bases not matched to a gene. The CDR3, as DNA: TGTGCCAGCAGCTTGGCCGGGACAGGGGGCACATACGAGCAGTACTTC. Protein product: CASSLAGTGGTYEQYF. The variable domain in full, completed from reference TRBV5-6 and TRBJ2-7, reads DAGVTQSPTHLIKTRGQQVTLRCSPKSGHDTVSWYQQALGQGPQFIFQYYEEEERQRGNFPDRFSGHQFPNYSSELNVNALLLGDSALYLCASSLAGTGGTYEQYFGPGTRLTVT.

J is TRBJ2-7 and V is TRBV7-2; 11 nucleotides line up with TRBD2. CDR3 size: 17 residues. From germline, CDR1 is SGHTA and CDR2 FQGNSA. V shed 4 bases, J shed 1 base, and the junction held 9 bases outside the gene matches. CDR3 nucleotide sequence: TGTGCCAGCAGCTATATAGCGGGGGGGTCTCCTTCCTACGAGCAGTACTTC. Translating it yields CASSYIAGGSPSYEQYF.

The chain employs TRBV10-3 and TRBJ2-5; the match to TRBD2 covers 12 bases. In germline, CDR1 is ENHRY, CDR2 SYGVKD. This CDR3 region has 15 residues. J was trimmed by 2 bases and V by 5 bases; bases with no gene match: 3. CDR3 DNA sequence: TGTGCCATCAGTTTGACTAGCGGGGGACAAGAGACCCAGTACTTC. It is translated as CAISLTSGGQETQYF.

This clone was seen only a few times. The chain carries TRBV2 and TRBJ1-2; possibly TRBD1 for D (5 bases). Deletions cut 5 bases from V and 0 bases from J, with 16 bases between. Germline V CDR1 and CDR2: SNHLY, FYNNEI. The CDR3 loop spans 16 amino acids. CDR3 protein: CASSPRGGRTNYGYTF. CDR3 nucleotides: TGTGCCAGCAGTCCCCGGGGGGGTCGAACTAACTATGGCTACACCTTC. The full variable domain, completed using reference TRBV2 and TRBJ1-2, is EPEVTQTPSHQVTQMGQEVILRCVPISNHLYFYWYRQILGQKVEFLVSFYNNEISEKSEIFDDQFSVERPDGSNFTLKIRSTKLEDSAMYFCASSPRGGRTNYGYTFGSGTRLTVV.

The chain joins TRBV5-1 to TRBJ1-3; tentative D call: TRBD1 (6 bases). Germline V lookup: CDR1 SGHRS, CDR2 YFSETQ. The V end was cut by 5 bases, the J end by 0 bases, with 12 bases between. The CDR3 has 15 residues. The CDR3 sequence: CASSTGTSSGNTIYF. Here the CDR3 DNA reads TGCGCCAGCAGTACAGGGACGAGCTCTGGAAACACCATATATTTT.

The chain carries TRBV18 and TRBJ2-7; TRBD1 aligns across 9 bases. Germline values: CDR1 KGHSH, CDR2 LQKENI. CDR3 size: 18 residues. Unmatched junction bases numbered 12, after V lost 2 bases and J lost 1 base. CDR3 coding DNA: TGTGCCAGCTCACCAGGTCCCGGGACAGGGTATGAATCCTACGAGCAGTACTTC. It codes for CASSPGPGTGYESYEQYF.

The chain is built from TRBV2 and TRBJ2-3; TRBD2 is a possible D gene (6 bases). Germline values: CDR1 SNHLY, CDR2 FYNNEI. The V end was cut by 4 bases, the J end by 4 bases, with 12 bases between. The CDR3 length is 14 residues. As DNA, the CDR3 is TGTGCCAGCAGTGCTGGGGGGAGGTCAGATACGCAGTATTTT. As protein: CASSAGGRSDTQYF.

This chain uses TRBV7-9 with TRBJ2-5; the D is unclear. Germline-derived CDR1 and CDR2 are SEHNR and FQNEAQ (reference sequence). Trimming took off 1 base at V and 2 bases at J, with 11 bases between the two ends. The CDR3 consists of 15 residues. The chain's CDR3 is CASSLGLATQETQYF. CDR3 sequence (DNA): TGTGCCAGCAGCTTAGGTCTGGCAACGCAAGAGACCCAGTACTTC.

The chain recombines TRBV27 with TRBJ1-2; 10 nucleotides match TRBD1. The CDR3 totals 17 residues. Per germline, CDR1 MNHEY and CDR2 SMNVEV (reference sequence). The V and J ends lost 6 bases and 8 bases, in that order; junction bases with no gene match: 18. This CDR3 is CASSLGGGQGPAGGYTF. The CDR3 coding sequence is TGTGCCAGCAGCCTCGGCGGGGGACAGGGGCCCGCAGGGGGCTACACCTTC.

This chain connects TRBV6-5 to TRBJ2-2, with D possibly matching TRBD2 (5 bases). The CDR3 is made up of 15 amino acids. The ends were cut back, 1 base at V and 4 bases at J, with 10 bases in the middle. Germline values: CDR1 MNHEY, CDR2 SVGAGI. CDR3 bases: TGTGCCAGCAGTTACTTTCGGGAAAGCACCGGGGAGCTGTTTTTT. Protein product: CASSYFRESTGELFF.

This clone was observed many times. The rearrangement joins TRBV13 to TRBJ2-7; 9 bases are a match to TRBD1. CDR3 length: 15 amino acids. Per the germline V gene, CDR1 is PRHDT and CDR2 is FYEKMQ (reference sequence). Unmatched junction bases numbered 2, after V lost 1 base and J lost 1 base. CDR3: CASSLEGTGSYEQYF. CDR3 DNA: TGTGCCAGCAGCTTAGAAGGGACAGGGTCCTACGAGCAGTACTTC.

The V call is TRBV29-1, the J call TRBJ1-2; TRBD1 matches at 10 bases. The CDR3 loop spans 17 amino acids. The germline gives CDR1 SQVTM, CDR2 ANQGSEA. V lost 4 bases to trimming and J lost 7 bases; unmatched junction nucleotides: 18. CDR3 sequence (DNA): TGCAGCGTTGCCCCACGGGGGACAGGGGTAGTTTTTCGTGGCTACACCTTC. The encoded protein is CSVAPRGTGVVFRGYTF.

CDR3 amino acids: CAWSRWGDNSPLHF. In nucleotides, the CDR3 is TGTGCCTGGAGCAGATGGGGGGATAATTCACCCCTCCACTTT. The V gene is TRBV30, the J gene TRBJ1-6; possibly TRBD1 for D (5 bases). V was shortened by 3 bases and J by 5 bases, with 11 bases between the two germline ends. The CDR3 covers 14 residues. Germline values: CDR1 GTSNPN, CDR2 SVGIG (reference sequence).

This chain joins TRBV7-9 and TRBJ2-6, with D tentatively TRBD2 (6 bases). This CDR3 spans 15 amino acids. Germline CDR1 reads SEHNR; CDR2 reads FQNEAQ (reference sequence). Trimming shortened V by 3 bases and J by 0 bases, and 6 bases separated the two germline ends. CDR3 sequence: CASSFGSSGANVLTF. CDR3 coding DNA: TGTGCCAGCAGCTTCGGGAGCTCTGGGGCCAACGTCCTGACTTTC. Full variable domain (remainder filled in from reference TRBV7-9 and TRBJ2-6): DTGVSQNPRHKITKRGQNVTFRCDPISEHNRLYWYRQTLGQGPEFLTYFQNEAQLEKSRLLSDRFSAERPKGSFSTLEIQRTEQGDSAMYLCASSFGSSGANVLTFGAGSRLTVL.